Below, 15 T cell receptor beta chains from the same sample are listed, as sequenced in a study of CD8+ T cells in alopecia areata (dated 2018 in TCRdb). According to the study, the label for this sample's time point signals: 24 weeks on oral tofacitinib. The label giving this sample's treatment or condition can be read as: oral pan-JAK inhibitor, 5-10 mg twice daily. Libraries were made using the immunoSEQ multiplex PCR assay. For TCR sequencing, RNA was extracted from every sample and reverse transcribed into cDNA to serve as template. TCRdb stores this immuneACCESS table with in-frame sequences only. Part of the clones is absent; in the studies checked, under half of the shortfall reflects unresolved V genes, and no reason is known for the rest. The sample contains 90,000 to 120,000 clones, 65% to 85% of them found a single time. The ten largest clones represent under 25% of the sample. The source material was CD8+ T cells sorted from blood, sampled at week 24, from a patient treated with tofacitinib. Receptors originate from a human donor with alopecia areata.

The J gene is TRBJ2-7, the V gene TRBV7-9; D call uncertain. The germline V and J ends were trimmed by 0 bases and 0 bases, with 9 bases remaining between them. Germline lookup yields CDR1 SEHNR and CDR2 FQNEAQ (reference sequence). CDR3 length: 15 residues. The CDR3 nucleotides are TGTGCCAGCAGCTTAGCGCCAGAAAGCTCCTACGAGCAGTACTTC. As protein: CASSLAPESSYEQYF.

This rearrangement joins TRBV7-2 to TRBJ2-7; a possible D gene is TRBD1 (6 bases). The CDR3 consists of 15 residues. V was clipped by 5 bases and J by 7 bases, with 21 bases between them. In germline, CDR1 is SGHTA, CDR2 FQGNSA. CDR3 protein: CASSGRTEVLGEQYF. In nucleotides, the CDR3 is TGTGCCAGCAGCGGCCGGACAGAGGTTCTAGGGGAGCAGTACTTC. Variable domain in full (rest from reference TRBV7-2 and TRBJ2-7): GAGVSQSPSNKVTEKGKDVELRCDPISGHTALYWYRQSLGQGLEFLIYFQGNSAPDKSGLPSDRFSAERTGGSVSTLTIQRTQQEDSAVYLCASSGRTEVLGEQYFGPGTRLTVT.

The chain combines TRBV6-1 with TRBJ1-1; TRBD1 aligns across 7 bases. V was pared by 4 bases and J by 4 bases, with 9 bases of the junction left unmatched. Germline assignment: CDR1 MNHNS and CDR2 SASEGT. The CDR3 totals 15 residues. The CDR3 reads CASSARHRDSTEAFF. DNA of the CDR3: TGTGCCAGCAGTGCCCGGCACCGGGACAGCACTGAAGCTTTCTTT.

The CDR3 here is CSVGGSLDSYEQYF. DNA of the CDR3: TGCAGCGTTGGGGGTTCCTTGGACTCCTACGAGCAGTACTTC. The chain employs TRBV29-1 and TRBJ2-7, with D unresolved. Germline assignment: CDR1 SQVTM and CDR2 ANQGSEA. Trimming took 4 bases from V and 0 from J, leaving 13 bases between them. This CDR3 has 14 residues.

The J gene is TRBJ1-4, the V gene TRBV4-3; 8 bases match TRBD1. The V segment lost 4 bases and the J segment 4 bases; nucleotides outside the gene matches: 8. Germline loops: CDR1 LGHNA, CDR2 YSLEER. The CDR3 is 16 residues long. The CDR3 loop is CASSRDGTGNNEKLFF. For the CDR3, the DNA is TGCGCCAGCAGCCGAGACGGGACAGGCAATAATGAAAAACTGTTTTTT.

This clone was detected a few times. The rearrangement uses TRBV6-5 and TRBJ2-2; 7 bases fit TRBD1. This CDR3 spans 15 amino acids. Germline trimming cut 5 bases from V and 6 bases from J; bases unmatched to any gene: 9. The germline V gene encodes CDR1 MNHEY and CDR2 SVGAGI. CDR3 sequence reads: CASSLTLTGAGELFF. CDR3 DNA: TGTGCCAGCAGTCTTACCTTAACAGGGGCCGGGGAGCTGTTTTTT.

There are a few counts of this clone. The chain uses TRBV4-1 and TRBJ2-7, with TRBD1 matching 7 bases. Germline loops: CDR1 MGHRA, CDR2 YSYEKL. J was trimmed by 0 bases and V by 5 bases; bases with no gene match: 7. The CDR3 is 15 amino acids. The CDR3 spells CASSVSGQSSYEQYF. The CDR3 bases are TGCGCCAGCAGCGTTTCGGGACAGAGCTCCTACGAGCAGTACTTC.

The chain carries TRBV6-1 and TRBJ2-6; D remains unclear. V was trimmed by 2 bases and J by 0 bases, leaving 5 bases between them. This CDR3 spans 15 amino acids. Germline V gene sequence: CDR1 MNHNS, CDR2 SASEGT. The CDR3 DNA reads TGTGCCAGCAGTGAACGGACCTCTGGGGCCAACGTCCTGACTTTC. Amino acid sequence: CASSERTSGANVLTF.

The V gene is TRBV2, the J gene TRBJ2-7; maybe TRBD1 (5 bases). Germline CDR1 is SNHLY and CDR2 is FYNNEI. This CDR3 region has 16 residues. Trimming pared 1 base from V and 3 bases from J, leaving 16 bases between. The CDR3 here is CASSEGQALRGYEQYF. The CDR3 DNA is TGTGCCAGCAGTGAAGGTCAGGCGTTAAGGGGCTACGAGCAGTACTTC. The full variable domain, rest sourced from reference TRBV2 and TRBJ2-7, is EPEVTQTPSHQVTQMGQEVILRCVPISNHLYFYWYRQILGQKVEFLVSFYNNEISEKSEIFDDQFSVERPDGSNFTLKIRSTKLEDSAMYFCASSEGQALRGYEQYFGPGTRLTVT.

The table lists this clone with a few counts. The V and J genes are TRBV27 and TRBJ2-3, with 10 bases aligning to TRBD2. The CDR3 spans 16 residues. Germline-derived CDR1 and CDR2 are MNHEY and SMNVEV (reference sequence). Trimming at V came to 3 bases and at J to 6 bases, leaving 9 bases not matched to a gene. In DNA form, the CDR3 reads TGTGCCAGCAGTTTCCTAGCGGGGGCTCCTGACGATACGCAGTATTTT. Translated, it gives CASSFLAGAPDDTQYF.

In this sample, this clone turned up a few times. The DNA for the CDR3 is TGTGCCAGCAGCCACGGGATGCCCCACTACGAGCAGTACTTC. Translation: CASSHGMPHYEQYF. V is TRBV6-6 and J is TRBJ2-7; tentative D call: TRBD2 (5 bases). CDR1 is MNHNY and CDR2 is SVGAGI in the germline V gene (reference sequence). V was clipped by 6 bases and J by 3 bases, with 15 bases between them. CDR3 length: 14 amino acids.

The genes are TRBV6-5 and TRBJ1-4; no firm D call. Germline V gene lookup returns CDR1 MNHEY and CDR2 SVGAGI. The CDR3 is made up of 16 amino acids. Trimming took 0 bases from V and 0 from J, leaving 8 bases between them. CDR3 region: CASSYSTYATNEKLFF. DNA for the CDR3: TGTGCCAGCAGTTACTCGACGTATGCAACTAATGAAAAACTGTTTTTT.

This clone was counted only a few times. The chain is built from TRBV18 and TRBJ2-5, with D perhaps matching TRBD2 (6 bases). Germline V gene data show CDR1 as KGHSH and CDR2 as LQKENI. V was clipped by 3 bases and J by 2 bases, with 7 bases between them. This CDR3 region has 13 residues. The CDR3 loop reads CASSPGGQETQYF. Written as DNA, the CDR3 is TGTGCCAGCTCACCGGGGGGACAAGAGACCCAGTACTTC.

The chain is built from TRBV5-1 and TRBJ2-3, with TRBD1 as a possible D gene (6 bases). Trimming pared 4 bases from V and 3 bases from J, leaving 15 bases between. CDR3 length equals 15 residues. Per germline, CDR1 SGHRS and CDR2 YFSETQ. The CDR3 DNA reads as TGCGCCAGCAGCCCGGACAGACAAGCGACAGATACGCAGTATTTT. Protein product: CASSPDRQATDTQYF. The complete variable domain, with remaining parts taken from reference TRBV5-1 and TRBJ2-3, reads KAGVTQTPRYLIKTRGQQVTLSCSPISGHRSVSWYQQTPGQGLQFLFEYFSETQRNKGNFPGRFSGRQFSNSRSEMNVSTLELGDSALYLCASSPDRQATDTQYFGPGTRLTVL.

CDR3 loop: CASSPTIDWETQYF. CDR3 DNA sequence: TGTGCCAGCAGCCCTACCATCGACTGGGAGACCCAGTACTTC. The V and J genes are TRBV7-9 and TRBJ2-5; D is uncertain. Germline CDR1 SEHNR, CDR2 FQNEAQ (reference sequence). The CDR3 runs 14 residues. V was shortened by 5 bases and J by 5 bases, with 15 bases between the two germline ends. The full variable domain, in which reference TRBV7-9 and TRBJ2-5 provide the parts outside the CDR3, is DTGVSQNPRHKITKRGQNVTFRCDPISEHNRLYWYRQTLGQGPEFLTYFQNEAQLEKSRLLSDRFSAERPKGSFSTLEIQRTEQGDSAMYLCASSPTIDWETQYFGPGTRLLVL.